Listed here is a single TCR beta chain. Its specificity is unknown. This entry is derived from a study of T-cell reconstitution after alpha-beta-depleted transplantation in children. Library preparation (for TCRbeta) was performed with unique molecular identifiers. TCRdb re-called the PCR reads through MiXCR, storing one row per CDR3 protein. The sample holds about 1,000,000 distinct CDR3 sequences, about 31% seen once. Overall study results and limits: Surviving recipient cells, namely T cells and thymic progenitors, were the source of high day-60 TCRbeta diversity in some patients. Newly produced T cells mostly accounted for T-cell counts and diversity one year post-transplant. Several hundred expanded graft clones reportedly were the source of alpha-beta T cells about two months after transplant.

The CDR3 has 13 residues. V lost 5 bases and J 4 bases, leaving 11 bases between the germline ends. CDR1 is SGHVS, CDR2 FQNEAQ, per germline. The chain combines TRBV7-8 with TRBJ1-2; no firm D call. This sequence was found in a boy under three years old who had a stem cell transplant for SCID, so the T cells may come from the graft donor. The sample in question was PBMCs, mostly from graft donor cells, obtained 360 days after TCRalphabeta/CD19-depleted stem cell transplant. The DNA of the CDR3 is TGTGCCAGCAGCCAGGACGGACGCTATGGCTACACCTTC. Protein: CASSQDGRYGYTF. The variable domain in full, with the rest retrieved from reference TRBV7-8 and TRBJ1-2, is GAGVSQSPRYKVAKRGQDVALRCDPISGHVSLFWYQQALGQGPEFLTYFQNEAQLDKSGLPSDRFFAERPEGSVSTLKIQRTQQEDSAVYLCASSQDGRYGYTFGSGTRLTVV.